These T cell receptor beta chains were read from a single sample in a study of CD8+CD57+ T cells in acquired aplastic anemia. One entry per CDR3 protein results from TCRdb running MiXCR on the reads. The data show around 120,000 distinct CDR3 sequences, less than 50% seen once. Sequenced material: sorted CD4+, CD8+, or CD8+CD57+ T cells (not recorded which) from PBMCs. The receptors derive from a human donor with aplastic anemia. The CDR3 runs from the conserved cysteine through the conserved F or W. The order of the fields is CDR3 length, V gene, CDR3 protein.

CDR3 length: 15; V gene: TRBV6-2/TRBV6-3; CDR3 protein: CASSYGQGDNQPQHF
CDR3 length: 13; V gene: TRBV6-5; CDR3 protein: CASSGGKYNEQFF
CDR3 length: 13; V gene: TRBV6-1; CDR3 protein: CASSEGGSYEQYF
CDR3 length: 12; V gene: TRBV19; CDR3 protein: CASSKGTGELFF
CDR3 length: 14; V gene: TRBV5-1; CDR3 protein: CASSRGQLNEKLFF
CDR3 length: 13; V gene: TRBV12-3/TRBV12-4; CDR3 protein: CASRSGTALGAFF
CDR3 length: 14; V gene: TRBV7-2; CDR3 protein: CASSARALRETQYF
CDR3 length: 13; V gene: TRBV10-3; CDR3 protein: CAIRGPSTDTQYF
CDR3 length: 16; V gene: TRBV20-1; CDR3 protein: CSARSLRGWPTDTQYF
CDR3 length: 13; V gene: TRBV7-9; CDR3 protein: CASSSRQDERAFF
CDR3 length: 12; V gene: TRBV12-3/TRBV12-4; CDR3 protein: CASRPQGGTQYF
CDR3 length: 14; V gene: TRBV29-1; CDR3 protein: CSAEHRDSAYGYTF
CDR3 length: 13; V gene: TRBV27; CDR3 protein: CASSFLQGIEQFF
CDR3 length: 13; V gene: TRBV6-1; CDR3 protein: CASSEAWGNGYTF
CDR3 length: 16; V gene: TRBV3-1; CDR3 protein: CASSLTTDLRAYGYTF
CDR3 length: 13; V gene: TRBV5-1; CDR3 protein: CASSQDRVAGYTF
CDR3 length: 12; V gene: TRBV10-3; CDR3 protein: CAIGADTDTQYF
CDR3 length: 13; V gene: TRBV9; CDR3 protein: CASSVARSTEAFF
CDR3 length: 14; V gene: TRBV7-8; CDR3 protein: CACRSGLGNTEAFF
CDR3 length: 15; V gene: TRBV11-2; CDR3 protein: CASSFRGLSTDTQYF
CDR3 length: 13; V gene: TRBV29-1; CDR3 protein: CSAGRQGGYGYTF
CDR3 length: 14; V gene: TRBV14; CDR3 protein: CASSQGGANSPLHF
CDR3 length: 13; V gene: TRBV19; CDR3 protein: CASSMGTAIEQYF
CDR3 length: 12; V gene: TRBV7-9; CDR3 protein: CASTGDRHGYTF
CDR3 length: 17; V gene: TRBV7-8; CDR3 protein: CASSLVSGDSYNSPLHF
CDR3 length: 14; V gene: TRBV5-1; CDR3 protein: CASSKRGRDEKLFF
CDR3 length: 17; V gene: TRBV6-1; CDR3 protein: CASGGRGGPHSNQPQHF
CDR3 length: 14; V gene: TRBV10-3; CDR3 protein: CAISERTPTGELFF
CDR3 length: 15; V gene: TRBV10-2; CDR3 protein: CASRGSRGVADTQYF